A selection of T cell receptor beta chains follows, all from one sample in a study of OX40 agonist ivuxolimab in advanced cancers. Sequenced by immunoSEQ multiplex PCR; TCRdb stores in-frame clones only, minus some. The data contain some 74,000 clones, 85% of them singletons. The sample here was CD4+ or CD8+ T cells sorted from blood, taken in a trial of the OX40 agonist ivuxolimab. The source of these receptors is an adult with an advanced solid tumor such as melanoma, head and neck, liver or kidney cancer. CDR3s include the opening cysteine and the closing phenylalanine or tryptophan. A D gene is named only where the DNA matches it firmly. Expanded clones get a size class; other rows say once, few or many, or leave the size out.

CDR3 length	V gene	J gene	D gene	clone size	CDR3 protein	CDR3 DNA
13	TRBV11-1	TRBJ1-1	NA	NA	CASSLARYTEAFF	TGTGCCAGCAGCTTAGCGAGATACACTGAAGCTTTCTTT
18	TRBV6-1	TRBJ2-6	NA	NA	CASSEALTMNSGANVLTF	TGTGCCAGCAGTGAAGCGCTGACAATGAACTCTGGGGCCAACGTCCTGACTTTC
14	TRBV9	TRBJ2-5	NA	few	CASSETGQQETQYF	TGTGCCAGCAGCGAGACGGGCCAACAAGAGACCCAGTACTTC
18	TRBV2	TRBJ2-1	TRBD2	NA	CASSGITRGTSLGNEQFF	TGTGCCAGCAGTGGCATCACCCGCGGGACTAGCCTGGGGAATGAGCAGTTCTTC
14	TRBV6-5	TRBJ2-7	NA	once	CASRTTGRLYEQYF	TGTGCCAGCAGAACGACCGGCCGGCTATACGAGCAGTACTTC
14	TRBV7-9	TRBJ1-6	NA	NA	CASSLSGSNSPLHF	TGTGCCAGCAGCCTCTCCGGGAGCAATTCACCCCTCCACTTT
13	TRBV28	TRBJ1-5	NA	NA	CASQGIGNQPQHF	TGTGCCAGCCAGGGTATCGGCAATCAGCCCCAGCATTTT
10	TRBV30	TRBJ2-3	NA	NA	CAWGSTAQYF	TGTGCCTGGGGCTCCACCGCGCAGTATTTT
14	TRBV30	TRBJ1-2	NA	NA	CAAKGGEGLYGYTF	TGTGCCGCCAAAGGAGGAGAGGGGCTATACGGCTACACCTTC
15	TRBV7-2	TRBJ1-2	TRBD1	NA	CASSLASGGERGYTF	TGTGCCAGCAGCTTAGCGTCAGGGGGCGAACGAGGCTACACCTTC
13	TRBV29-1	TRBJ2-3	TRBD2	NA	CSVGSRESDTQYF	TGCAGCGTTGGATCGCGGGAGTCAGATACGCAGTATTTT
17	TRBV15	TRBJ2-1	TRBD2	NA	CATSRGGTGGRVNEQFF	TGTGCCACCAGCAGAGGGGGCACGGGAGGTAGGGTCAATGAGCAGTTCTTC
11	TRBV20-1	TRBJ2-7	NA	NA	CSARVGVEQYF	TGCAGTGCTAGAGTTGGGGTCGAGCAGTACTTC
15	TRBV6-5	TRBJ1-2	TRBD1	NA	CASSYSMQGAYGYTF	TGTGCCAGCAGTTACTCGATGCAGGGGGCCTATGGCTACACCTTC
13	TRBV11-2	TRBJ1-5	NA	NA	CASSLERYQPQHF	TGTGCCAGCAGCTTAGAACGCTATCAGCCCCAGCATTTT
12	TRBV18	TRBJ1-1	NA	NA	CATKELNTEAFF	TGTGCCACCAAAGAACTCAACACTGAAGCTTTCTTT
15	TRBV29-1	TRBJ2-1	TRBD2	NA	CSVSGGAVAYNEQFF	TGCAGCGTGAGCGGGGGGGCCGTGGCCTACAATGAGCAGTTCTTC
17	TRBV7-9	TRBJ2-1	TRBD2	once	CASSSSWGGITYNEQFF	TGTGCCAGCAGCTCCTCCTGGGGAGGGATCACCTACAATGAGCAGTTCTTC
17	TRBV28	TRBJ1-3	TRBD1	NA	CASSLEGQASSGNTIYF	TGTGCCAGCAGTTTGGAGGGACAGGCATCCTCTGGAAACACCATATATTTT
15	TRBV29-1	TRBJ1-2	TRBD1	NA	CSVRLRDRDSYGYTF	TGCAGCGTTCGGCTCAGGGACAGGGACTCTTATGGCTACACCTTC
14	TRBV7-2	TRBJ2-2	NA	NA	CASSFSVNTGELFF	TGTGCCAGCAGCTTTAGCGTTAACACCGGGGAGCTGTTTTTT
13	TRBV5-4	TRBJ1-2	NA	NA	CASSFSGVNGYTF	TGTGCCAGCAGCTTTTCAGGGGTAAATGGCTACACCTTC
15	TRBV28	TRBJ2-2	TRBD1	NA	CASSDWTGRTGELFF	TGTGCCAGCAGCGATTGGACAGGGCGAACCGGGGAGCTGTTTTTT
13	TRBV11-2	TRBJ1-2	NA	NA	CASSLPGGFGYTF	TGTGCCAGCAGCTTACCTGGGGGCTTTGGCTACACCTTC
15	TRBV9	TRBJ2-3	NA	NA	CASTASVVGTDTQYF	TGTGCCAGCACCGCCAGTGTGGTGGGCACAGATACGCAGTATTTT
16	TRBV7-2	TRBJ2-7	TRBD2	NA	CASSFLSRELSYEQYF	TGTGCCAGCAGCTTCCTCTCGCGGGAGTTATCCTACGAGCAGTACTTC
14	TRBV9	TRBJ2-1	NA	NA	CASSVETRHNEQFF	TGTGCCAGCAGCGTAGAGACTCGACACAATGAGCAGTTCTTC
16	TRBV7-3	TRBJ2-3	NA	NA	CASSLTPYQGSYTQYF	TGTGCCAGCAGCTTAACCCCCTACCAGGGGAGTTATACGCAGTATTTT
17	TRBV5-4	TRBJ1-3	NA	NA	CASSLVGRASSGNTIYF	TGTGCCAGCAGCTTGGTGGGGAGGGCCAGCTCTGGAAACACCATATATTTT
14	TRBV2	TRBJ2-7	TRBD1	few	CASVKTGGTYEQYF	TGTGCCAGCGTAAAGACAGGGGGTACCTACGAGCAGTACTTC
14	TRBV14	TRBJ1-1	NA	NA	CASSPGTLGTEAFF	TGTGCCAGCAGCCCTGGGACTCTCGGGACTGAAGCTTTCTTT
14	TRBV12-5	TRBJ1-1	NA	NA	CASGPPERKTEAFF	TGTGCTAGTGGCCCCCCTGAGAGGAAGACTGAAGCTTTCTTT
11	TRBV6-6	TRBJ2-7	TRBD2	NA	CASTGGGEQYF	TGTGCCAGCACGGGGGGTGGCGAGCAGTACTTC
15	TRBV7-9	TRBJ2-3	NA	NA	CASSFRAPSTDTQYF	TGTGCCAGCAGCTTCAGGGCGCCCAGCACAGATACGCAGTATTTT
13	TRBV7-2	TRBJ2-5	NA	NA	CASSFGRAETQYF	TGTGCCAGCAGCTTCGGGCGGGCAGAGACCCAGTACTTC
16	TRBV5-1	TRBJ1-6	NA	NA	CASSRDLSSYNSPLHF	TGCGCCAGCAGTCGGGACTTGAGCTCCTATAATTCACCCCTCCACTTT
16	TRBV9	TRBJ2-7	TRBD2	once	CASSVEPGLAGYEQYF	TGTGCCAGCAGCGTAGAGCCGGGACTAGCAGGCTACGAGCAGTACTTC
13	TRBV30	TRBJ1-5	NA	NA	CAWSAGRNQPQHF	TGTGCCTGGAGTGCGGGGCGCAATCAGCCCCAGCATTTT
13	TRBV29-1	TRBJ2-7	NA	NA	CSVEPGRGHEQYF	TGCAGCGTTGAACCGGGCAGGGGCCACGAGCAGTACTTC
15	TRBV2	TRBJ2-6	NA	few	CASREGHSGANVLTF	TGTGCCAGCAGGGAGGGACACTCCGGGGCCAACGTCCTGACTTTC
15	TRBV15	TRBJ2-3	NA	NA	CATTLPSGGADTQYF	TGTGCCACCACCCTGCCGTCTGGTGGGGCAGATACGCAGTATTTT
14	TRBV9	TRBJ1-1	NA	NA	CASSSSSMNTEAFF	TGTGCCAGCAGCTCCAGCTCAATGAACACTGAAGCTTTCTTT
15	TRBV10-3	TRBJ1-3	TRBD1	NA	CAISEGSTGGNTIYF	TGTGCCATCAGTGAGGGATCGACAGGGGGAAACACCATATATTTT
14	TRBV30	TRBJ2-7	TRBD1	NA	CAWSRGGTGGFLYF	TGTGCCTGGAGTAGAGGGGGGACAGGGGGTTTTCTGTACTTC
16	TRBV7-8	TRBJ2-1	TRBD1	NA	CASSLLTGQGYNEQFF	TGTGCCAGCAGTCTTTTGACGGGACAGGGCTACAATGAGCAGTTCTTC
15	TRBV4-1	TRBJ1-1	TRBD1	few	CASSLTGTANTEAFF	TGCGCCAGCAGTCTTACCGGGACAGCGAACACTGAAGCTTTCTTT
15	TRBV27	TRBJ2-2	NA	NA	CASSWFGGRTGELFF	TGTGCCAGCAGTTGGTTCGGGGGGCGCACAGGGGAGCTGTTTTTT
14	TRBV5-1	TRBJ1-4	NA	NA	CASSPRDPNGKLFF	TGCGCCAGCAGCCCCCGGGACCCAAATGGAAAACTGTTTTTT
15	TRBV5-1	TRBJ1-1	NA	NA	CASSFPDRENTEAFF	TGCGCCAGCAGCTTCCCGGACCGCGAGAACACTGAAGCTTTCTTT
13	TRBV7-6	TRBJ1-1	NA	NA	CASSGYRDRRTFF	TGTGCCAGCAGCGGGTACAGGGATCGGAGGACTTTCTTT
17	TRBV6-1	TRBJ1-5	NA	NA	CASSEGGQIYSNQPQHF	TGTGCCAGCAGTGAAGGAGGACAGATTTATAGCAATCAGCCCCAGCATTTT
13	TRBV28	TRBJ1-2	NA	NA	CASSPDIQYGYTF	TGTGCCAGCAGTCCGGACATACAGTATGGCTACACCTTC
16	TRBV19	TRBJ1-3	NA	NA	CASSMDGDYSGNTIYF	TGTGCCAGTAGTATGGACGGGGACTACTCTGGAAACACCATATATTTT
15	TRBV5-1	TRBJ2-3	NA	NA	CASSLSGLSTDTQYF	TGCGCCAGCAGCTTGTCAGGGCTTAGCACAGATACGCAGTATTTT
15	TRBV9	TRBJ1-5	NA	NA	CASSASQGVNQPQHF	TGTGCCAGCAGCGCAAGCCAGGGAGTCAATCAGCCCCAGCATTTT